The next 3 T cell receptor beta chains were all read from a single sample in a study of multiple sclerosis patients with progressive multifocal leukoencephalopathy. Sequencing used immunoSEQ multiplex PCR; TCRdb keeps in-frame clones, though not all of them. This sample has about 33,000 clones; about 90% occur once, and the top ten carry approximately 3%. The time point here: time of PML onset. This material consisted of PBMCs, taken from a patient treated with natalizumab. Receptor source: a human donor with progressive multifocal leukoencephalopathy.

The chain recombines TRBV7-2 with TRBJ1-5; D is unresolved. The ends were cut back, 0 bases at V and 3 bases at J, with 12 bases in the middle. The CDR3 sequence is 16 residues long. Germline CDR1 reads SGHTA; CDR2 reads FQGNSA. The CDR3 spells CASSLAAHSYNQPQHF. The CDR3 DNA is TGTGCCAGCAGCTTAGCGGCCCATTCTTACAATCAGCCCCAGCATTTT.

The rearrangement links TRBV19 to TRBJ2-1, with 13 bases aligning to TRBD2. This CDR3 has 18 amino acids. J lost 7 bases, V lost 3 bases, and 12 bases had no gene match. The germline CDR1 and CDR2 sequences are LNHDA and SQIVND (reference sequence). The CDR3 DNA follows: TGTGCCAGTAGTATCTCCGGGACTAGCGGGATTAGTGGGAATGAGCAGTTCTTC. Protein sequence: CASSISGTSGISGNEQFF.

The chain combines TRBV5-4 with TRBJ1-1; no clear D gene. The CDR3 is 14 amino acids. V lost 4 bases to trimming and J lost 1 base, with 11 bases between them. CDR1 is SGHNT, CDR2 YYREEE, per germline (reference sequence). CDR3 residues: CASSQRVTNTEAFF. CDR3 in DNA: TGTGCCAGCAGCCAACGGGTTACGAACACTGAAGCTTTCTTT.